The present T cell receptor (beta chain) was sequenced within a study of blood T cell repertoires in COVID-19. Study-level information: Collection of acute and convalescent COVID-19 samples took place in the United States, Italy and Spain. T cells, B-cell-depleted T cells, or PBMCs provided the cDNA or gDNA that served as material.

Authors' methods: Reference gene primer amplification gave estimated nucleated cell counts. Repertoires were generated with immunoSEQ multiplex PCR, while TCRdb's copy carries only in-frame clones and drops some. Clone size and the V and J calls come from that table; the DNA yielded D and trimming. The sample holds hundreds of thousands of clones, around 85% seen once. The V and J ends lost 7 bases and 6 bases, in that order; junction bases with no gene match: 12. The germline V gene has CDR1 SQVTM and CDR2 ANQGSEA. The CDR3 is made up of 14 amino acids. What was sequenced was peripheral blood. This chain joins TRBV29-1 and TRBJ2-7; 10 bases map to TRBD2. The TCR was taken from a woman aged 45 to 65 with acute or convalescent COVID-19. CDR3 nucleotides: TGCAGCGGTGCCCTAGCGGGAGTAGGTGGCGAGCAGTACTTC. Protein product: CSGALAGVGGEQYF.